A selection of T cell receptor beta chains follows, all from one sample in a study of human T cells and chemical hapten exposure. TCRdb re-analysed the RACE reads in MiXCR, keeping a single row per CDR3 protein. This table has about 69,000 distinct CDR3 sequences, about a tenth appearing once. The specimen was whole blood, collected in connection with sensitization to the hapten diphenylcyclopropenone (DPC). The receptors stem from a woman in her forties or fifties with alopecia areata. Some clones in this sample may be carry-over from other donors' samples. Both conserved end residues are part of each CDR3. The order of the fields is V gene, J gene, D gene, clone size, CDR3 protein, CDR3 DNA. D genes are given only for firm matches. For some rows the clone size is stated as once, few or many, or as a class when expanded; others skip it.

V gene: TRBV20-1
J gene: TRBJ1-5
D gene: NA
clone size: NA
CDR3 protein: CSAGVQDNQPQHF
CDR3 DNA: TGCAGTGCAGGGGTACAGGACAATCAGCCCCAGCATTTT

V gene: TRBV7-8
J gene: TRBJ1-3
D gene: NA
clone size: NA
CDR3 protein: CASSPGPTGASGNTIYF
CDR3 DNA: TGTGCCAGCAGCCCCGGCCCGACCGGAGCCTCTGGAAACACCATATATTTT

V gene: TRBV29-1
J gene: TRBJ1-1
D gene: NA
clone size: many
CDR3 protein: CSVLQGQNTEAFF
CDR3 DNA: TGCAGCGTTTTACAAGGACAGAACACTGAAGCTTTCTTT

V gene: TRBV3-1
J gene: TRBJ1-1
D gene: NA
clone size: many
CDR3 protein: CASSQFAGKLNTEAFF
CDR3 DNA: TGTGCCAGCAGCCAATTTGCAGGCAAGTTAAACACTGAAGCTTTCTTT

V gene: TRBV11-2
J gene: TRBJ2-1
D gene: NA
clone size: NA
CDR3 protein: CASSPGPKASRDEQFF
CDR3 DNA: TGTGCCAGCAGCCCGGGGCCCAAAGCATCGAGGGATGAGCAGTTCTTC

V gene: TRBV5-5
J gene: TRBJ2-3
D gene: NA
clone size: NA
CDR3 protein: CASSSRAQGTDTQYF
CDR3 DNA: TGTGCCAGCAGCTCACGGGCCCAGGGCACAGATACGCAGTATTTT

V gene: TRBV2
J gene: TRBJ1-6
D gene: NA
clone size: few
CDR3 protein: CASSGQPPGPLHF
CDR3 DNA: TGTGCCAGCAGCGGACAGCCCCCAGGTCCCCTCCACTTT

V gene: TRBV3-1
J gene: TRBJ2-1
D gene: TRBD2
clone size: few
CDR3 protein: CASSQGGTSGYNEQFF
CDR3 DNA: TGTGCCAGCAGCCAAGGTGGGACTAGCGGTTACAATGAGCAGTTCTTC

V gene: TRBV7-7
J gene: TRBJ2-1
D gene: NA
clone size: NA
CDR3 protein: CASSLGGVGNEQFF
CDR3 DNA: TGTGCTAGCAGCTTAGGTGGCGTGGGTAATGAGCAGTTCTTC

V gene: TRBV20-1
J gene: TRBJ2-1
D gene: NA
clone size: many
CDR3 protein: CSARDMDLSGAPSYNEQFF
CDR3 DNA: TGCAGTGCTAGAGATATGGACCTTTCAGGGGCCCCCTCCTACAATGAGCAGTTCTTC

V gene: TRBV11-2
J gene: TRBJ2-3
D gene: TRBD2
clone size: NA
CDR3 protein: CASSLSLAGSTDTQYF
CDR3 DNA: TGTGCCAGCAGCTTATCACTAGCGGGTAGCACAGATACGCAGTATTTT

V gene: TRBV20-1
J gene: TRBJ2-1
D gene: TRBD2
clone size: few
CDR3 protein: CSASTSGRLPSSYNEQFF
CDR3 DNA: TGCAGTGCTAGCACTAGCGGGCGCCTCCCCAGCTCCTACAATGAGCAGTTCTTC

V gene: TRBV9
J gene: TRBJ2-2
D gene: NA
clone size: many
CDR3 protein: CASSAYTTGELFF
CDR3 DNA: TGTGCCAGCAGCGCCTACACCACCGGGGAGCTGTTTTTT

V gene: TRBV7-6
J gene: TRBJ2-7
D gene: TRBD1
clone size: NA
CDR3 protein: CASSPPGQAYEQYF
CDR3 DNA: TGTGCCAGCAGCCCGCCCGGACAGGCCTACGAGCAGTACTTC

V gene: TRBV7-8
J gene: TRBJ2-5
D gene: NA
clone size: many
CDR3 protein: CASRPGLLSGTQYF
CDR3 DNA: TGTGCCAGCAGACCGGGACTCCTAAGTGGGACCCAGTACTTC

V gene: TRBV6-5
J gene: TRBJ1-2
D gene: NA
clone size: NA
CDR3 protein: CASSYSEYESYGYTF
CDR3 DNA: TGTGCCAGCAGTTACTCGGAGTATGAGAGCTATGGCTACACCTTC

V gene: TRBV20-1
J gene: TRBJ1-2
D gene: TRBD1
clone size: NA
CDR3 protein: CSAPVDRPAGVDGYTF
CDR3 DNA: TGCAGTGCTCCCGTGGACAGGCCCGCTGGGGTAGATGGCTACACCTTC

V gene: TRBV6-2/TRBV6-3
J gene: TRBJ2-1
D gene: NA
clone size: many
CDR3 protein: CASIPTPISYNEQFF
CDR3 DNA: TGTGCCAGCATCCCGACACCGATCTCCTACAATGAGCAGTTCTTC

V gene: TRBV7-2
J gene: TRBJ2-3
D gene: NA
clone size: few
CDR3 protein: CASALYSGSTDTQYF
CDR3 DNA: TGTGCCAGCGCATTATATAGCGGTAGCACAGATACGCAGTATTTT

V gene: TRBV2
J gene: TRBJ1-2
D gene: NA
clone size: NA
CDR3 protein: CASSGQTYGYTF
CDR3 DNA: TGTGCCAGCAGTGGACAAACGTATGGCTACACCTTC

V gene: TRBV29-1
J gene: TRBJ2-5
D gene: NA
clone size: many
CDR3 protein: CSAGNGRWETQYF
CDR3 DNA: TGCAGCGCCGGAAACGGGCGGTGGGAGACCCAGTACTTC

V gene: TRBV7-2
J gene: TRBJ1-4
D gene: TRBD1
clone size: NA
CDR3 protein: CASSLDRGNEKLFF
CDR3 DNA: TGTGCCAGCAGCCTCGACAGGGGTAATGAAAAACTGTTTTTT